This entry concerns a single T cell receptor (beta chain). The antigen is not known. This entry is derived from a study of cytomegalovirus exposure and HLA in healthy donors. The PCR was carried out with 60 Vbeta primers and 13 Jbeta primers. TCRdb keeps only in-frame clones here, not all; method: immunoSEQ multiplex PCR. This sample yields 100,000 to 150,000 clones, of which over 70% are seen a single time; 4% belongs to the top ten. Findings of the study overall: TCR beta chains numbering roughly 150 were designated cytomegalovirus-associated.

V was pared by 0 bases and J by 6 bases, with 9 bases of the junction left unmatched. Germline values: CDR1 GTSNPN, CDR2 SVGIG (reference sequence). The CDR3 loop spans 16 amino acids. The V gene is TRBV30, the J gene TRBJ2-2; 8 bases line up with TRBD1. Sequencing was performed on PBMCs. The TCR comes from a man aged 35 to 55 in good health and CMV-seropositive. CDR3 region: CAWSVLWRQGSGELFF. The CDR3, as DNA: TGTGCCTGGAGTGTACTCTGGCGACAGGGGTCCGGGGAGCTGTTTTTT. Variable domain in full (rest from reference TRBV30 and TRBJ2-2): SQTIHQWPATLVQPVGSPLSLECTVEGTSNPNLYWYRQAAGRGLQLLFYSVGIGQISSEVPQNLSASRPQDRQFILSSKKLLLSDSGFYLCAWSVLWRQGSGELFFGEGSRLTVL.